What follows describes a single T cell receptor (beta chain). This clonotype occurred a few times. Its antigen remains undetermined. Per-nucleotide qualities are absent, and no much larger clonotype sits a single base away. The CDR3 numbers 16 residues from cysteine through phenylalanine. The only DNA kept is the CDR3, 48 bases in frame from the first base. For CDR1 and CDR2, the germline V gene lists MGHRA and YSYEKL. The junction shows trimming of 4 bases on V and 0 bases on J, plus 12 bases between the germline ends. This entry belongs to a study of T cells in Graves' hyperthyroidism and ophthalmopathy (dated by TCRdb to about 2019). About the investigation overall: Peripheral blood was sampled at the time of initial diagnosis, prior to any treatment. A discovery cohort of about 95 patients, roughly 45 with Graves' ophthalmopathy and more than 55 with stable Graves' hyperthyroidism, was used to find distinguishing TCR V-J signatures. Prospective prediction of ophthalmopathy was tested in an independent validation cohort consisting of roughly 20 hyperthyroidism patients and around 16 patients who later progressed to ophthalmopathy. The 95 to 100 discovery patients were divided at random into training and test sets in a 7:3 ratio. The study also compared thyroid tissue and blood T-cell repertoires from about six Graves' hyperthyroidism patients. Once sampling was done, hyperthyroidism patients were given methimazole at a starting dose of 30 mg daily, whereas ophthalmopathy patients were given high-dose intravenous methylprednisolone. The paper describes TCR Vbeta CDR3 sequencing of roughly 130 peripheral blood samples, made up of some 40 ophthalmopathy patients, around 73 hyperthyroidism patients and 17 progressor patients. General conclusions and limits of the study: During validation, the model predicted progression to ophthalmopathy a median of about 5.9 months ahead of onset, with approximately 71% sensitivity and 72% to 85% specificity. Sample size was not statistically predetermined, and investigators were not blinded to group allocation. A model built on a 13 V-J signature distinguished ophthalmopathy from stable hyperthyroidism, reaching 87.88% sensitivity and about 81% specificity in cross-validation and 80%/75% in testing. Most expanded thyroid clonotypes (frequency above 0.001) were also detected in blood, suggesting blood repertoires may reflect thyroid immune responses.

Stable Graves' hyperthyroidism was defined as the absence of progression to ophthalmopathy over 18 months of follow-up. The hyperthyroidism patients were between 18 and 65 years old and newly diagnosed, with a disease duration of less than 2 months. Exclusion was applied to patients with uncontrolled infections, other autoimmune diseases, pregnancy or lactation. Diagnoses relied on clinical symptoms, serum thyroxine and TRAb, thyroid ultrasound and orbital computed tomography. PBMCs were isolated from 8 to 10 ml of fresh peripheral blood by Ficoll-Paque density gradient centrifugation. Total RNA was extracted with Trizol reagent, and quality was checked on an Agilent 2100 Bioanalyzer. Amplification of TCR beta CDR3 regions was carried out from RNA transcripts. A first-round RT-PCR of the TCR CDR3 used the HTBI primer set with the Qiagen OneStep RT-PCR kit. Libraries were constructed in a second round of multiplex PCR, after which size selection and purification were performed. Sequencing of the libraries was done on an Illumina HiSeq2000 using paired-end 100 bp reads. Processing in the source paper ran as follows. SOAPnuke was used to process the raw data, with reads discarded if the reads contained adapters or uncalled bases, had a mean Phred below 15, or lacked an exact constant-primer or identifier match. COPE v1.2.5 was used to merge high-quality paired reads, and clonotypes were defined as unique nucleotide sequences. Clonotypes were aligned to IMGT TRBV, TRBD and TRBJ reference segments using MiTCR v1.1. The analysis included only V-J combinations with a frequency above 0.0001, which together covered 99% to 99.2% of the repertoires. A TCS score was defined as the ratio of F50 (clonal expansion) to E x V (chaos), with BLOSUM62-based TCRdist applied between CDR3 peptides within each V-J. Welch's t-statistics and random forest reduced 450 to 600 V-J features to fewer than 15, which were used in a naive Bayes classifier (R e1071). Clones were called with MiXCR by TCRdb after fastp trimmed the public reads at Q25, and only in-frame beta chains were retained. Rows matching on CDR3 protein sequence are summarized as one entry with the most common DNA and genes. These V and J calls rely on TCRdb rather than the paper's analysis. Within this sample are 500,000 to 650,000 distinct CDR3 sequences, with 12% to 15% of them counted one time only. Around 14% of the sample is taken by the ten largest.

This receptor chain uses TRBV4-1 and TRBJ1-4; the D gene identity is not certain. The sequence was obtained from a middle-aged woman with Graves' hyperthyroidism. Sequencing was performed on blood. At the DNA level, the sequence is TGCGCCAGCAGCCGAGAGTCCTCTTCAACTAATGAAAAACTGTTTTTT. The translation is CASSRESSSTNEKLFF.